This T cell receptor (beta chain) was obtained from a study of TIL therapy for anti-PD-1-resistant metastatic lung cancer. Turning to the study itself: By whole-exome sequencing, median non-synonymous tumor mutation burden was roughly 1.4 mutations per megabase.

In this sample, this clone turned up once. Its antigen is unknown. Time point defined: pre-treatment sample, taken before nivolumab and TIL therapy. General study findings and limits: The cohort had more treatment-naive, never-smoker and oncogene-addicted patients than typical.

This was the immunoSEQ v3 assay. Profiling relied on immunoSEQ multiplex PCR, and the TCRdb table lists in-frame clones only, not all of them. The sample lists about 50,000 clones, around 85% seen once, with 4.5% to 6% in the top ten. The CDR3 is 14 residues long. Between the trimmed V and J ends, which lost 3 bases and 0 bases, there was a span of 6 bases. Germline V gives CDR1 LNHDA, CDR2 SQIVND (reference sequence). This sample comprised blood, obtained at baseline. This sequence was found in a person between 30 and 80 years old with non-small cell lung cancer. V gene TRBV19 combines with J gene TRBJ1-5; D is unclear. The CDR3 spells CASSIYISNQPQHF. The CDR3 DNA sequence: TGTGCCAGTAGTATCTATATTAGCAATCAGCCCCAGCATTTT.